Presented here are 21 T cell receptor beta chains from one specimen sequenced in a study of human T cells and chemical hapten exposure. The sample's time point: patch test 1, 2 weeks after DPC sensitization. Treatment denoted: therapeutic diphenylcyclopropenone sensitization with weekly scalp DPC. MiXCR, run by TCRdb on the RACE reads, gives a single entry per CDR3 protein. Of 340,000 or so distinct CDR3 sequences detected, approximately 6.9% appear once; the ten largest clones hold approximately 8%. The material sequenced was whole blood, taken in connection with sensitization to the hapten diphenylcyclopropenone (DPC). The source of these receptors is a woman younger than 35 with alopecia areata. Some clones in this sample may be carry-over from other donors' samples.

The genes are TRBV7-2 and TRBJ1-2; 10 bases are shared with TRBD1. The CDR3 sequence is 15 residues long. V dropped 6 bases and J dropped 3; count of bases not matched to a gene: 7. In germline, CDR1 is SGHTA, CDR2 FQGNSA. CDR3 sequence: CASRDIGTGDYGYTF. CDR3 in DNA: TGTGCCAGCAGAGATATCGGGACAGGGGACTATGGCTACACCTTC.

This clonotype has only a few counts. The chain has TRBV20-1 and TRBJ2-3, with D possibly TRBD2 on 7 matching bases. The germline CDR1 and CDR2 sequences are DFQATT and SNEGSKA (reference sequence). V was pared by 1 base and J by 2 bases, with 19 bases between. The CDR3 is made up of 17 amino acids. The CDR3 loop is CSARAYHGGALTDTQYF. The CDR3 DNA reads TGCAGTGCTAGAGCTTACCATGGGGGGGCCCTCACAGATACGCAGTATTTT.

This clonotype has a handful of counts. V and J are TRBV24-1 and TRBJ2-2, with 10 bases matching TRBD2. V was pared by 7 bases and J by 4 bases, with 8 bases of the junction left unmatched. Germline CDR1 is KGHDR and CDR2 is SFDVKD. The CDR3 consists of 16 residues. CDR3 protein: CATRDRTSGLTGELFF. CDR3 DNA: TGTGCCACCAGGGACCGGACTAGCGGCCTCACCGGGGAGCTGTTTTTT.

This rearrangement joins TRBV10-3 to TRBJ2-2; D unresolved. V was cut by 3 bases and J by 0 bases, with 11 bases left in between. The germline CDR1 and CDR2 sequences are ENHRY and SYGVKD. The CDR3 consists of 16 residues. CDR3 residues: CAISDPPRTNTGELFF. For the CDR3, the DNA is TGTGCCATCAGTGATCCCCCCAGGACGAACACCGGGGAGCTGTTTTTT.

This clonotype was recorded a few times. The V gene is TRBV6-6, the J gene TRBJ2-6, with D perhaps TRBD1 (5 bases). CDR3 length: 15 residues. Per the germline V gene, CDR1 is MNHNY and CDR2 is SVGAGI (reference sequence). V was pared by 6 bases and J by 0 bases, with 9 bases between. CDR3 loop: CASSDSSSGANVLTF. DNA for the CDR3: TGTGCCAGCAGCGACAGTAGCTCTGGGGCCAACGTCCTGACTTTC.

The rearrangement links TRBV5-8 to TRBJ1-3; no clear D. Germline CDR1 is SGHTS and CDR2 is YDEGEE. Trimming stripped 2 bases from V and 1 base from J, with 10 bases between. The CDR3 is 15 residues long. DNA of the CDR3: TGTGCCAGCAGCTTATCTTGGCCATCTGGAAACACCATATATTTT. Amino acid sequence: CASSLSWPSGNTIYF.

This chain uses TRBV25-1 with TRBJ1-1; D unclear. CDR1 is MGHDK and CDR2 is SYGVNS in the germline V gene. The length of the CDR3 is 11 residues. Deletions cut 8 bases from V and 1 base from J, with 5 bases between. CDR3 region: CASQKNTEAFF. As DNA, the CDR3 is TGTGCCAGCCAAAAGAACACTGAAGCTTTCTTT.

In this sample, this clonotype turned up many times. This rearrangement joins TRBV3-1 to TRBJ2-6, with D tentatively TRBD2 (6 bases). The CDR3 totals 16 residues. Germline V lookup: CDR1 LGHDT, CDR2 YNNKEL (reference sequence). The germline V and J ends were trimmed by 4 bases and 0 bases, with 10 bases remaining between them. The CDR3 nucleotides read TGTGCCAGCAGCCCGCGGGACGGCTCTGGGGCCAACGTCCTGACTTTC. Translation gives CASSPRDGSGANVLTF.

This clonotype was detected many times. V and J are TRBV7-2 and TRBJ2-7; a possible D gene is TRBD1 (6 bases). V shed 5 bases and J shed 7 bases, with 15 bases lying between them. The CDR3 is 13 residues long. CDR1 and CDR2 from the germline V gene are SGHTA and FQGNSA. The CDR3, as DNA: TGTGCCAGCAGCCTAGGGGGATTAGGGGAGCAGTACTTC. Its translation is CASSLGGLGEQYF.

The genes are TRBV28 and TRBJ1-6; TRBD1 matches at 8 bases. V shed 9 bases, J shed 6 bases, and the junction held 7 bases outside the gene matches. The CDR3 is made up of 14 amino acids. The V gene's germline CDR1 is MDHEN and CDR2 SYDVKM. The DNA of the CDR3 is TGTGCCAGTGCCTGGGACAGGTCTAATTCACCCCTCCACTTT. Translation gives CASAWDRSNSPLHF.

The gene calls are TRBV4-3 and TRBJ1-1; D is possibly TRBD1 (6 bases). This CDR3 spans 17 amino acids. CDR1 and CDR2 (germline): LGHNA, YSLEER. V lost 4 bases and J 4 bases, leaving 22 bases between the germline ends. CDR3 sequence reads: CASSPNRPQGHGTEAFF. Here the CDR3 DNA reads TGCGCCAGCAGCCCAAACCGCCCACAGGGACATGGCACTGAAGCTTTCTTT.

The CDR3 region has the DNA TGCAGCGTTTTCAGACAATCGAACACCGGGGAGCTGTTTTTT. This codes for CSVFRQSNTGELFF. The chain joins TRBV29-1 to TRBJ2-2; D gene ambiguous. V was shortened by 5 bases and J by 0 bases, with 10 bases between the two germline ends. The V gene's germline CDR1 is SQVTM and CDR2 ANQGSEA. This CDR3 has 14 amino acids.

There are many counts of this clonotype. The chain is built from TRBV12-5 and TRBJ1-1; D call uncertain. CDR1 and CDR2 (germline): LGHNT, FRNRAP. V was cut by 0 bases and J by 7 bases, with 21 bases left in between. CDR3 length: 17 residues. The DNA of the CDR3 is TGTGCTAGTGGTTTGGTGATTCCGGCGAGGGAAACCTTTGAAGCTTTCTTT. Translation gives CASGLVIPARETFEAFF. Based on the CDR3 plus reference TRBV12-5 and TRBJ1-1, the full variable domain is DARVTQTPRHKVTEMGQEVTMRCQPILGHNTVFWYRQTMMQGLELLAYFRNRAPLDDSGMPKDRFSAEMPDATLATLKIQPSEPRDSAVYFCASGLVIPARETFEAFFGQGTRLTVV.

The chain uses TRBV7-2 and TRBJ2-3, with D perhaps TRBD1 (5 bases). Germline V gene sequence: CDR1 SGHTA, CDR2 FQGNSA. The CDR3 runs 17 residues. V was clipped by 4 bases and J by 2 bases, with 19 bases between them. CDR3: CASSSRQSRSVTDTQYF. The CDR3 DNA reads as TGTGCCAGCAGCTCCCGACAGAGCCGAAGTGTCACAGATACGCAGTATTTT. The full variable domain, rest sourced from reference TRBV7-2 and TRBJ2-3, is GAGVSQSPSNKVTEKGKDVELRCDPISGHTALYWYRQSLGQGLEFLIYFQGNSAPDKSGLPSDRFSAERTGGSVSTLTIQRTQQEDSAVYLCASSSRQSRSVTDTQYFGPGTRLTVL.

The chain uses TRBV25-1 and TRBJ2-5; TRBD1 is a possible D gene (6 bases). Deletions cut 1 base from V and 0 bases from J, with 15 bases between. Germline CDR1 is MGHDK and CDR2 is SYGVNS. The CDR3 is made up of 17 amino acids. The CDR3 sequence: CASSEFQQGRDQETQYF. The DNA of the CDR3 is TGTGCCAGCAGTGAATTTCAACAGGGAAGAGACCAAGAGACCCAGTACTTC.

The rearrangement uses TRBV6-6 and TRBJ2-2, with 8 bases matching TRBD2. Trimming at V came to 8 bases and at J to 1 base, leaving 12 bases not matched to a gene. The CDR3 covers 17 residues. CDR1 is MNHNY, CDR2 SVGAGI, per germline (reference sequence). CDR3 nucleotide sequence: TGTGCCAGCCGTCCATCCGGGGGGGAGCTGAACACCGGGGAGCTGTTTTTT. Its protein product is CASRPSGGELNTGELFF.

This clonotype has only a few counts. The J gene is TRBJ1-5, the V gene TRBV28; a possible D gene is TRBD1 (5 bases). The CDR3 contains 15 residues. The germline gives CDR1 MDHEN, CDR2 SYDVKM. The V end lost 11 bases, the J end lost 2 bases, and 19 bases lay between the germline ends. The CDR3, as DNA: TGTGCCGCAGCAGTTCAGGGAGTTGGCAATCAGCCCCAGCATTTT. It translates to CAAAVQGVGNQPQHF.

This clonotype was found a few times. The chain employs TRBV4-2 and TRBJ2-1; 8 nucleotides agree with TRBD2. This CDR3 is 16 amino acids long. The J segment lost 8 bases and the V segment lost 0 bases, leaving 9 bases of the junction unmatched. CDR1 and CDR2 from the germline V gene are LGHNA and YNFKEQ. DNA for the CDR3: TGTGCCAGCAGCCAAGAGGACGGGGGGGCCGTCGATGAGCAGTTCTTC. Its protein is CASSQEDGGAVDEQFF.

This clonotype has only a few counts. CDR3 region: CASSLSPGSHLGALFF. The CDR3 DNA reads as TGTGCCAGCAGCTTAAGCCCGGGGAGCCACTTAGGGGCCCTGTTTTTT. V and J are TRBV7-8 and TRBJ1-4, with TRBD1 as a possible D gene (5 bases). CDR3 length: 16 amino acids. Germline CDR1 SGHVS, CDR2 FQNEAQ. Trimming removed 2 bases from V and 14 bases from J, with 24 bases in between. Variable domain in full (rest from reference TRBV7-8 and TRBJ1-4): GAGVSQSPRYKVAKRGQDVALRCDPISGHVSLFWYQQALGQGPEFLTYFQNEAQLDKSGLPSDRFFAERPEGSVSTLKIQRTQQEDSAVYLCASSLSPGSHLGALFFGSGTQLSVL.

This clonotype appeared a few times. The chain uses TRBV12-5 and TRBJ1-1; possible D gene TRBD1, 6 bases. Germline loops: CDR1 LGHNT, CDR2 FRNRAP. The CDR3 sequence is 15 residues long. Trimming took 0 bases from V and 3 from J, leaving 11 bases between them. The CDR3 spells CASGLVQGSDTEAFF. CDR3 coding DNA: TGTGCTAGTGGTTTGGTACAGGGTAGTGACACTGAAGCTTTCTTT.

This clonotype was counted only a few times. The chain uses TRBV6-5 and TRBJ2-2, with TRBD2 matching over 8 bases. Looked up from germline, CDR1 is MNHEY and CDR2 is SVGAGI. This CDR3 region has 16 residues. With 6 bases clipped from V and 4 bases from J, the junction kept 10 bases outside the gene matches. This CDR3 reads CASRGGLAGVTGELFF. The CDR3, as DNA: TGTGCCAGCAGGGGAGGTCTAGCGGGTGTCACCGGGGAGCTGTTTTTT.